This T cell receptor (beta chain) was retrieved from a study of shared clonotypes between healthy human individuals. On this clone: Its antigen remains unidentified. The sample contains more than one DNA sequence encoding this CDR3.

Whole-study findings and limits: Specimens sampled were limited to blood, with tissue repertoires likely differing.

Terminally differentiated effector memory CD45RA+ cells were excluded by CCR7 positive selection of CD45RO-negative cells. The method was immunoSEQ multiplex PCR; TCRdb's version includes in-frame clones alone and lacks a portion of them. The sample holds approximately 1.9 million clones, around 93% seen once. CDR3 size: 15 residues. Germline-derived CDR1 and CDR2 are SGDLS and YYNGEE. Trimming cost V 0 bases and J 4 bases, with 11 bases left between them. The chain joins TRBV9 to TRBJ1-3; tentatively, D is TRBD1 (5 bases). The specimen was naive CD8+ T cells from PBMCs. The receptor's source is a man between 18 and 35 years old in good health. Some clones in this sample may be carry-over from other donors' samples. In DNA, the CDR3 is TGTGCCAGCAGCGTAGGGGGGGATTCAGGAAACACCATATATTTT. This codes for CASSVGGDSGNTIYF.